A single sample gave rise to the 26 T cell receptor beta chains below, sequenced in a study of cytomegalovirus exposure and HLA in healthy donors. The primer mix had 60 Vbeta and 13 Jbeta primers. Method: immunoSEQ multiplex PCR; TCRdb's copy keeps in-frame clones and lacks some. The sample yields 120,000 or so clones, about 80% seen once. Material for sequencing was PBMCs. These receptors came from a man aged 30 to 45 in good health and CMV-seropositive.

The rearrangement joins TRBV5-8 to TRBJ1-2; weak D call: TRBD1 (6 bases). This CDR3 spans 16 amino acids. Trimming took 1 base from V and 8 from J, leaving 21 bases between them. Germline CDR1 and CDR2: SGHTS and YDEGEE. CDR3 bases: TGTGCCAGCAGCTTGTTTGGCACAGGGAATCGTCTCGGCTACACCTTC. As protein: CASSLFGTGNRLGYTF.

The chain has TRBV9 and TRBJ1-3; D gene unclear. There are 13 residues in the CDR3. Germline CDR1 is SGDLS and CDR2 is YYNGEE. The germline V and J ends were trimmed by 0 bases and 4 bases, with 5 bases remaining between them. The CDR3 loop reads CASSVDWGNTIYF. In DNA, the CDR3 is TGTGCCAGCAGCGTAGACTGGGGAAACACCATATATTTT. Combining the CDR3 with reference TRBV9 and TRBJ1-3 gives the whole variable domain DSGVTQTPKHLITATGQRVTLRCSPRSGDLSVYWYQQSLDQGLQFLIQYYNGEERAKGNILERFSAQQFPDLHSELNLSSLELGDSALYFCASSVDWGNTIYFGEGSWLTVV.

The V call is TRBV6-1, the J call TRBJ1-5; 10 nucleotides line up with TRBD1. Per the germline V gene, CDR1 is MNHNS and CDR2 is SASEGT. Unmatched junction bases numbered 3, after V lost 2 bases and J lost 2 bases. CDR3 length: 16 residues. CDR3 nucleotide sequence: TGTGCCAGCAGTGAACAGACAGGGGGCGGCAATCAGCCCCAGCATTTT. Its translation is CASSEQTGGGNQPQHF.

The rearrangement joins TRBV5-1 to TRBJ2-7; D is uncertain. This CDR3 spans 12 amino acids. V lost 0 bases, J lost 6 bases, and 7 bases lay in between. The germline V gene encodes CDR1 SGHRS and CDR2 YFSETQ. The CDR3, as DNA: TGCGCCAGCAGCTTGGGTAAAATCGAGCAGTACTTC. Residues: CASSLGKIEQYF.

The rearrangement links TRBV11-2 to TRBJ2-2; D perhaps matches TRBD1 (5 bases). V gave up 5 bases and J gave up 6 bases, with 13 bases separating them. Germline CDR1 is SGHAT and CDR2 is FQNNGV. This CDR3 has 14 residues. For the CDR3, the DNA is TGTGCCAGCAGCCCCCTCAAAGGGGCCGGGGAGCTGTTTTTT. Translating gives CASSPLKGAGELFF. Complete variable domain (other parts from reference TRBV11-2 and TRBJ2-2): EAGVAQSPRYKIIEKRQSVAFWCNPISGHATLYWYQQILGQGPKLLIQFQNNGVVDDSQLPKDRFSAERLKGVDSTLKIQPAKLEDSAVYLCASSPLKGAGELFFGEGSRLTVL.

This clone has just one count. The chain's CDR3 is CASSPREDQPQHF. As DNA, the CDR3 is TGTGCCAGCAGCCCCAGGGAAGATCAGCCCCAGCATTTT. The gene calls are TRBV6-5 and TRBJ1-5; D is perhaps TRBD1 (5 bases). The CDR3 totals 13 residues. Germline V lookup: CDR1 MNHEY, CDR2 SVGAGI. Trimming shortened V by 6 bases and J by 5 bases, and 11 bases separated the two germline ends.

This CDR3 is CASSLERGAYEQYF. CDR3 DNA: TGTGCCAGCAGTTTAGAGCGGGGGGCTTACGAGCAGTACTTC. The chain recombines TRBV27 with TRBJ2-7, with TRBD2 matching 9 bases. CDR1 and CDR2 (germline): MNHEY, SMNVEV (reference sequence). CDR3 size: 14 residues. With V trimmed by 2 bases and J by 4 bases, 3 bases remained unmatched.

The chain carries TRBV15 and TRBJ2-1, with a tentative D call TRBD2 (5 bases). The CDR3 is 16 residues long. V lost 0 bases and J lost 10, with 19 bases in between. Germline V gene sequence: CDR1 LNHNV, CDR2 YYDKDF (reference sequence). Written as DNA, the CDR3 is TGTGCCACCAGCAGAGAGTTTGGACTGGGAAATGAGGAGCAGTTCTTC. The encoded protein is CATSREFGLGNEEQFF.

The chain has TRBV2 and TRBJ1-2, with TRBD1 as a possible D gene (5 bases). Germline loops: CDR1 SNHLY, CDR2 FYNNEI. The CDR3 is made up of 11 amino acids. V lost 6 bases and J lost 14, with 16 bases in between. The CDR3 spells CASRVDILLTF. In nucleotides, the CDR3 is TGTGCCAGCAGGGTGGACATCCTTCTGACCTTC.

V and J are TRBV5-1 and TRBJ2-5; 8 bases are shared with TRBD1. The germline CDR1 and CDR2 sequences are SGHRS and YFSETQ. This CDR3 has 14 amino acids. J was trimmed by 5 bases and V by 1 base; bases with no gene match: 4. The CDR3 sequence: CASSLPRGQETQYF. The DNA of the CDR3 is TGCGCCAGCAGCTTGCCCAGGGGGCAGGAGACCCAGTACTTC.

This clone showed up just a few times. The CDR3 sequence is CASSDTEVSPLHF. The CDR3 nucleotides are TGTGCCAGCAGTGACACAGAAGTATCACCCCTCCACTTT. The chain uses TRBV6-4 and TRBJ1-6; no clear D. V was pared by 2 bases and J by 10 bases, with 9 bases between. The CDR3 is made up of 13 amino acids. Germline V lookup: CDR1 MRHNA, CDR2 SNTAGT.

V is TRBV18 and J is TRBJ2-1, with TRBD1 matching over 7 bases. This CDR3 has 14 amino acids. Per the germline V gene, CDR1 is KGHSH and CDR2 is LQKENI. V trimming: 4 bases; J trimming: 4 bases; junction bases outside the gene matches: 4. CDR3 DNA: TGTGCCAGCTCACGGGACAGCACTTACAATGAGCAGTTCTTC. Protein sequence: CASSRDSTYNEQFF.

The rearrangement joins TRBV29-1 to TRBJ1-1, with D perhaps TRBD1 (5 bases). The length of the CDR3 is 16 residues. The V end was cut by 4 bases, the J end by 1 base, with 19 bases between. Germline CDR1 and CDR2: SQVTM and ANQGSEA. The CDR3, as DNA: TGCAGCGTTGTCCCCCCCGTCGGGGGGGAGAACACTGAAGCTTTCTTT. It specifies CSVVPPVGGENTEAFF. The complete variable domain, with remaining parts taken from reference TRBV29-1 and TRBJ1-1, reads SAVISQKPSRDICQRGTSLTIQCQVDSQVTMMFWYRQQPGQSLTLIATANQGSEATYESGFVIDKFPISRPNLTFSTLTVSNMSPEDSSIYLCSVVPPVGGENTEAFFGQGTRLTVV.

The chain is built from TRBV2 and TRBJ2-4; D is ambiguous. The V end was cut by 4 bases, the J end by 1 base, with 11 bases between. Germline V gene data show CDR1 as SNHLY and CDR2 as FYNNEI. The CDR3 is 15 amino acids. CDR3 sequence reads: CASSAVRMAKNIQYF. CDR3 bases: TGTGCCAGCAGTGCGGTGCGCATGGCCAAAAACATTCAGTACTTC.

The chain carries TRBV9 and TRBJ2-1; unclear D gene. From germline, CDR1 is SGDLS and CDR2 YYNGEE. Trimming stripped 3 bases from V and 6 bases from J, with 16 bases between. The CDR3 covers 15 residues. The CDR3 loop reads CASSEHSPPGNEQFF. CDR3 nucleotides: TGTGCCAGCAGCGAACACTCCCCCCCGGGCAATGAGCAGTTCTTC. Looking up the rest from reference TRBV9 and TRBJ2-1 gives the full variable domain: DSGVTQTPKHLITATGQRVTLRCSPRSGDLSVYWYQQSLDQGLQFLIQYYNGEERAKGNILERFSAQQFPDLHSELNLSSLELGDSALYFCASSEHSPPGNEQFFGPGTRLTVL.

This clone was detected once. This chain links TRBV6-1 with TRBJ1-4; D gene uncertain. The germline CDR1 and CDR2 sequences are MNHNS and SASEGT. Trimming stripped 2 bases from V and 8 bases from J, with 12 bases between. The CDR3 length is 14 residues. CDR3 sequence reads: CASSEWEAAEKLFF. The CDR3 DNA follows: TGTGCCAGCAGTGAATGGGAAGCGGCGGAAAAACTGTTTTTT.

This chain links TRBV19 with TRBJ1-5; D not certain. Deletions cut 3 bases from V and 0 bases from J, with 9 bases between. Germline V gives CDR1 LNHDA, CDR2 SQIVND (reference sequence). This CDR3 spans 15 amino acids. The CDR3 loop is CASSILQNSNQPQHF. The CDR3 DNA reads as TGTGCCAGTAGTATTTTGCAGAATAGCAATCAGCCCCAGCATTTT.

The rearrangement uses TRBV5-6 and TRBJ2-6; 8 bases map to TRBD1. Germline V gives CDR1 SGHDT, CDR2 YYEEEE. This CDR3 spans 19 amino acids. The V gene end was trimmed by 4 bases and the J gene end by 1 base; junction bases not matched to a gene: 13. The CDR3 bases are TGTGCCAGCAGCCCCACTGTCACCAGGGGGCTTTCTGGGGCCAACGTCCTGACTTTC. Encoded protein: CASSPTVTRGLSGANVLTF.

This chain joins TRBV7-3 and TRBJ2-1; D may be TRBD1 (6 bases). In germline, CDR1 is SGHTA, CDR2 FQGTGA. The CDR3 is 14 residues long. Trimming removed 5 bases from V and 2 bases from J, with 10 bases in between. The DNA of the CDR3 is TGTGCCAGCAGCCCTGGGACAACCTACAATGAGCAGTTCTTC. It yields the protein CASSPGTTYNEQFF.

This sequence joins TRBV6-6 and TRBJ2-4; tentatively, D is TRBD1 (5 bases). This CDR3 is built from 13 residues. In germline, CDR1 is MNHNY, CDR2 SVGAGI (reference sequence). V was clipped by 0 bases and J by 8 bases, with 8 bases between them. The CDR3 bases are TGTGCCAGCAGTTACTCCCCCAGGGACATTCAGTACTTC. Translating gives CASSYSPRDIQYF.

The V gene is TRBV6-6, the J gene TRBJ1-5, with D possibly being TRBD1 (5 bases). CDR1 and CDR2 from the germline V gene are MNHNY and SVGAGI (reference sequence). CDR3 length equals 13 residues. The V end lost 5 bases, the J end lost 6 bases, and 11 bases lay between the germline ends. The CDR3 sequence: CASSHGGSQPQHF. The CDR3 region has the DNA TGTGCCAGCAGTCACGGGGGGAGTCAGCCCCAGCATTTT.

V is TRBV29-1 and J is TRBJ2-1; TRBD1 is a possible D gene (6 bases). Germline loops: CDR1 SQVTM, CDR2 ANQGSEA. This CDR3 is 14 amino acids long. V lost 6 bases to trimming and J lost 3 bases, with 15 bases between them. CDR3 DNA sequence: TGCAGCGTCAGGACAGCTTCCGTCTACAATGAGCAGTTCTTC. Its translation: CSVRTASVYNEQFF.

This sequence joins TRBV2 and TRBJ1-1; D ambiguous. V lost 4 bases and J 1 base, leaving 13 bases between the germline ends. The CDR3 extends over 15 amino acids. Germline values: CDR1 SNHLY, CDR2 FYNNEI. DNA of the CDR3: TGTGCCAGCAGTGCTAGAGTAGGCCGGAACACTGAAGCTTTCTTT. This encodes CASSARVGRNTEAFF.

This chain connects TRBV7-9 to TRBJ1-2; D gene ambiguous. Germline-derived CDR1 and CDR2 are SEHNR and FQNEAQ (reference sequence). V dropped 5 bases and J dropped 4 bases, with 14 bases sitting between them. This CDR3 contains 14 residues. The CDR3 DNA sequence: TGTGCCAGCAGCGCCCACCAGGATCGCTATGGCTACACCTTC. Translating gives CASSAHQDRYGYTF.

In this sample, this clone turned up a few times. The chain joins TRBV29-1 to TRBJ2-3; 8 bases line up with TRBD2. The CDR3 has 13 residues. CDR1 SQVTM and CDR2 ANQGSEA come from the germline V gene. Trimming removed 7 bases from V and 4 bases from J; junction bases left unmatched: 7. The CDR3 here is CSGRGGASDTQYF. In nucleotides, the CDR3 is TGCAGCGGCCGGGGGGGGGCCTCAGATACGCAGTATTTT.

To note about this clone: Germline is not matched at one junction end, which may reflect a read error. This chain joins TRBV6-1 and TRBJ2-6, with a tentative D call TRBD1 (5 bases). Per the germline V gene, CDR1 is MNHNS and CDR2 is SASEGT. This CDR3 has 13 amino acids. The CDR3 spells CASLSSGANGLTF. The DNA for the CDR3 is TGTGCCAGCCTTAGCTCTGGGGCCAACGGCCTGACTTTC.